What follows are 10 T cell receptor beta chains derived from one specimen sequenced in a study of cytomegalovirus exposure and HLA in healthy donors. Sequenced by immunoSEQ multiplex PCR; TCRdb stores in-frame clones only, minus some. This table holds about 150,000 clones, 85% to 90% found once. What was sequenced was PBMCs. The receptor source for this set is a woman aged 18-29 years in good health and CMV-seropositive.

This clone came up once. This chain uses TRBV10-1 with TRBJ2-7, with 9 bases aligning to TRBD2. The V and J ends lost 0 bases and 2 bases, in that order; junction bases with no gene match: 2. The CDR3 runs to 15 residues. Looked up from germline, CDR1 is WNHNN and CDR2 is SYGVQD (reference sequence). The CDR3 DNA reads as TGCGCCAGCAGTGAGTCAGCGGGAGGACCCTACGAGCAGTACTTC. This sequence encodes CASSESAGGPYEQYF.

In regard to this clone: Additional DNA sequences in this sample encode the identical CDR3. J is TRBJ2-3 and V is TRBV7-6, with 14 bases matching TRBD2. The germline gives CDR1 SGHVS, CDR2 FNYEAQ. Trimming removed 5 bases from V and 4 bases from J; junction bases left unmatched: 2. The CDR3 has 15 amino acids. This CDR3 is CASSLGLAGADTQYF. The CDR3 region has the DNA TGTGCCAGCAGCCTGGGACTAGCGGGAGCAGATACGCAGTATTTT.

Only one count was recorded for this clone. This chain connects TRBV9 to TRBJ2-1; 7 nucleotides align to TRBD2. V lost 0 bases and J lost 3; bases outside the gene matches: 12. CDR1 and CDR2 from the germline V gene are SGDLS and YYNGEE. This CDR3 has 18 residues. CDR3 nucleotides: TGTGCCAGCAGCGTAGGTTCAAGCGGGGATCCCTACTACAATGAGCAGTTCTTC. Its protein product is CASSVGSSGDPYYNEQFF.

This clone showed up just a few times. The CDR3 here is CASSLAALAGVPNTGELFF. The DNA of the CDR3 is TGTGCCAGCAGCTTAGCCGCTCTAGCGGGAGTCCCAAACACCGGGGAGCTGTTTTTT. The chain recombines TRBV7-9 with TRBJ2-2; 10 bases map to TRBD2. In germline, CDR1 is SEHNR, CDR2 FQNEAQ (reference sequence). J gave up 2 bases and V 0 bases, and 9 bases lay outside the gene matches. CDR3 length: 19 amino acids. Drawing the rest from reference TRBV7-9 and TRBJ2-2, the complete variable domain is DTGVSQNPRHKITKRGQNVTFRCDPISEHNRLYWYRQTLGQGPEFLTYFQNEAQLEKSRLLSDRFSAERPKGSFSTLEIQRTEQGDSAMYLCASSLAALAGVPNTGELFFGEGSRLTVL.

The chain has TRBV28 and TRBJ1-5, with TRBD1 identical over 11 bases. Germline V gene lookup returns CDR1 MDHEN and CDR2 SYDVKM. Trimming cost V 5 bases and J 9 bases; bases outside gene matches: 9. The CDR3 consists of 15 residues. CDR3 DNA: TGTGCCAGCAGTGGGGACAGGGGGGATAGAACGCCCCAGCATTTT. It codes for CASSGDRGDRTPQHF.

This clone was observed a few times. The chain combines TRBV4-2 with TRBJ2-7, with TRBD1 as a possible D gene (6 bases). Trimming cost V 4 bases and J 4 bases, with 17 bases left between them. The CDR3 is 15 residues long. The germline gives CDR1 LGHNA, CDR2 YNFKEQ. The CDR3 DNA follows: TGTGCCAGCAGCCCCGCCGGGACAACGGATTACGAGCAGTACTTC. Protein sequence: CASSPAGTTDYEQYF.

The gene calls are TRBV2 and TRBJ2-1; no reliable D call. CDR3 length: 11 amino acids. V was pared by 2 bases and J by 9 bases, with 5 bases between. Germline CDR1 reads SNHLY; CDR2 reads FYNNEI. In DNA form, the CDR3 reads TGTGCCAGCAGTGAATTTCGTGAGCAGTTCTTC. It is translated as CASSEFREQFF.

This clone occurred a few times. J is TRBJ2-2 and V is TRBV2; 16 nucleotides agree with TRBD2. The CDR3 sequence is 15 residues long. Trimming at V came to 9 bases and at J to 7 bases, leaving 5 bases not matched to a gene. Germline CDR1 SNHLY, CDR2 FYNNEI. The CDR3 DNA follows: TGTGCCAGGGGACTAGCGGGAGGGCCTGGCGGGGAGCTGTTTTTT. It encodes CARGLAGGPGGELFF. The whole variable domain, remainder taken from reference TRBV2 and TRBJ2-2, is EPEVTQTPSHQVTQMGQEVILRCVPISNHLYFYWYRQILGQKVEFLVSFYNNEISEKSEIFDDQFSVERPDGSNFTLKIRSTKLEDSAMYFCARGLAGGPGGELFFGEGSRLTVL.

The V gene is TRBV30, the J gene TRBJ2-5, with D hard to call. In germline, CDR1 is GTSNPN, CDR2 SVGIG (reference sequence). The V end lost 2 bases, the J end lost 7 bases, and 14 bases lay between the germline ends. The CDR3 is 13 residues long. CDR3 sequence reads: CAWSPSNPGTQYF. The CDR3 nucleotides are TGTGCCTGGAGTCCGAGCAACCCAGGGACCCAGTACTTC.

V and J are TRBV6-4 and TRBJ2-1; the match to TRBD2 covers 10 bases. V trimming: 3 bases; J trimming: 8 bases; junction bases outside the gene matches: 7. The CDR3 runs 15 residues. CDR1 and CDR2 (germline): MRHNA, SNTAGT. The CDR3 is CASSEGTSGNDEQFF. Written as DNA, the CDR3 is TGTGCCAGCAGTGAAGGAACTAGCGGGAACGATGAGCAGTTCTTC.